The following is a T cell receptor beta chain sequence with its context. Its antigen is not known. It is likely a read error: a sequence one base away is far more abundant. The sample is drawn from a study of prognosis after radiotherapy for stage I lung cancer. Overall study: About 13 of the patients presented with newly diagnosed primary stage I lung tumors; a few had oligometastatic NSCLC following surgical resection of the primary tumor. General study findings and limits: Whether the expanded TCR clones were tumor-specific was not determined.

It was by two-round multiplex PCR that TCR beta CDR3 was amplified from genomic DNA. Gene-specific primers for each TRBV and TRBJ gene drove first-round PCR. A single record per CDR3 protein comes from TCRdb applying MiXCR to the multiplex PCR reads. This table holds 59,000 or so distinct CDR3 sequences, 26% found once. Each of the patients had no lymph node involvement on CT and PET/CT and no prior chemotherapy, radiotherapy or other malignancies. This receptor was taken from a donor over 45 with non-small cell lung cancer. The specimen comprised PBMCs, sampled before or after stereotactic body radiation therapy (not recorded which).

CDR3 coding DNA: TGTGCCAGCAGCCCCCCCGTGGGCGGGGGGCCTAGCTACTACAATGAGCAGTTCTTC. This translates into CASSPPVGGGPSYYNEQFF. The chain couples TRBV7-9 to TRBJ2-1; TRBD2 aligns across 8 bases. Trimming at V came to 5 bases and at J to 3 bases, leaving 18 bases not matched to a gene. CDR1 is SEHNR, CDR2 FQNEAQ, per germline (reference sequence). CDR3 length: 19 amino acids.